These 26 T cell receptor beta chains share one sample of origin, sequenced in a study of T cell changes during pregnancy in multiple sclerosis. Here immunoSEQ multiplex PCR was the method, and the copy in TCRdb shows in-frame clones only, minus some. Of about 38,000 clones listed, about 95% are singletons. Source: CD4+ T cells from peripheral blood mononuclear cells, taken in the second trimester of pregnancy. These receptors were collected from a female donor with multiple sclerosis, enrolled in a pregnancy study.

The chain uses TRBV6-1 and TRBJ2-2; possibly TRBD2 for D (6 bases). The length of the CDR3 is 13 residues. Per germline, CDR1 MNHNS and CDR2 SASEGT. V lost 8 bases, J lost 7 bases, and 14 bases lay in between. In DNA form, the CDR3 reads TGTGCCAGCGATGGACGGACTAACGGGGAGCTGTTTTTT. It specifies CASDGRTNGELFF.

This chain links TRBV12-5 with TRBJ2-2, with 7 nucleotides matching TRBD2. CDR1 LGHNT and CDR2 FRNRAP come from the germline V gene. V lost 3 bases to trimming and J lost 4 bases; unmatched junction nucleotides: 5. The length of the CDR3 is 15 residues. CDR3 sequence: CASGFLSGGTGELFF. For the CDR3, the DNA is TGTGCTAGTGGTTTCCTGTCGGGGGGCACCGGGGAGCTGTTTTTT.

CDR3 sequence: CASSKWTGAPVNEQFF. The CDR3 coding sequence is TGTGCCAGCAGCAAGTGGACAGGGGCCCCCGTCAATGAGCAGTTCTTC. The J gene is TRBJ2-1, the V gene TRBV7-2; TRBD1 matches at 9 bases. In germline, CDR1 is SGHTA, CDR2 FQGNSA. V was pared by 5 bases and J by 6 bases, with 11 bases of the junction left unmatched. This CDR3 comprises 16 residues.

This clone was counted a single time. The chain combines TRBV18 with TRBJ2-1; 8 bases line up with TRBD2. There are 21 residues in the CDR3. Germline loops: CDR1 KGHSH, CDR2 LQKENI. V dropped 0 bases and J dropped 5; count of bases not matched to a gene: 21. In DNA, the CDR3 is TGTGCCAGCTCACCACCGGTTTCTTCTAAAGGAGCGGGAGACACTAACAATGAGCAGTTCTTC. Translated: CASSPPVSSKGAGDTNNEQFF. The variable domain in full, with the rest retrieved from reference TRBV18 and TRBJ2-1, is NAGVMQNPRHLVRRRGQEARLRCSPMKGHSHVYWYRQLPEEGLKFMVYLQKENIIDESGMPKERFSAEFPKEGPSILRIQQVVRGDSAAYFCASSPPVSSKGAGDTNNEQFFGPGTRLTVL.

Written as DNA, the CDR3 is TGTGCCAGTAGTTCACGGACAGGCCCCAACGCGAACACCGGGGAGCTGTTTTTT. Amino acid sequence: CASSSRTGPNANTGELFF. The chain recombines TRBV19 with TRBJ2-2, with 7 bases that match TRBD1. V was pared by 5 bases and J by 0 bases, with 12 bases of the junction left unmatched. The CDR3 consists of 18 residues. Germline V gene lookup returns CDR1 LNHDA and CDR2 SQIVND (reference sequence).

The V call is TRBV7-7, the J call TRBJ2-3; 9 positions agree with TRBD2. This CDR3 has 14 residues. Germline CDR1 is SSHAT and CDR2 is FNYEAQ (reference sequence). V was pared by 1 base and J by 9 bases, with 5 bases of the junction left unmatched. The CDR3 sequence: CASSLGIAGDTQYF. In nucleotides, the CDR3 is TGTGCCAGCAGCTTAGGGATAGCGGGAGACACGCAGTATTTT.

This CDR3 reads CASSQVLSDSREKLFF. CDR3 nucleotide sequence: TGCGCCAGCAGCCAAGTTCTTTCGGACTCTCGGGAAAAACTGTTTTTT. This chain joins TRBV4-1 and TRBJ1-4; D is unclear. The CDR3 spans 16 residues. Trimming stripped 1 base from V and 8 bases from J, with 17 bases between. Germline CDR1 is MGHRA and CDR2 is YSYEKL.

The CDR3 is CASSPGQGSGETQYF. The CDR3 DNA follows: TGCGCCAGCAGCCCCGGACAGGGTTCGGGGGAGACCCAGTACTTC. The J gene is TRBJ2-5, the V gene TRBV5-1; TRBD1 matches 8 bases. This CDR3 region has 15 residues. Looked up from germline, CDR1 is SGHRS and CDR2 is YFSETQ. The V segment lost 4 bases and the J segment 5 bases; nucleotides outside the gene matches: 10.

The V call is TRBV10-3, the J call TRBJ1-1; 8 nucleotides align to TRBD1. The V gene's germline CDR1 is ENHRY and CDR2 SYGVKD. With 10 bases clipped from V and 3 bases from J, the junction kept 10 bases outside the gene matches. CDR3 length: 14 residues. The CDR3 DNA reads as TGTGCCACAACCTCAGGGGGCTCGGACACTGAAGCTTTCTTT. Its protein is CATTSGGSDTEAFF.

The V and J genes are TRBV7-2 and TRBJ1-4; D unclear. Germline values: CDR1 SGHTA, CDR2 FQGNSA. Deletions cut 2 bases from V and 3 bases from J, with 10 bases between. This CDR3 is 15 amino acids long. This chain's CDR3 is CASSLSRSSNEKLFF. DNA for the CDR3: TGTGCCAGCAGCTTAAGCAGGTCATCTAATGAAAAACTGTTTTTT.

V usage is TRBV19 and J usage is TRBJ1-5; 8 bases line up with TRBD1. The J segment lost 3 bases and the V segment lost 5 bases, leaving 15 bases of the junction unmatched. Looked up from germline, CDR1 is LNHDA and CDR2 is SQIVND (reference sequence). The CDR3 extends over 18 amino acids. In DNA, the CDR3 is TGTGCCAGTAGTCCAGGGACAGGTCAAAAGGTTGACAATCAGCCCCAGCATTTT. Amino acid sequence: CASSPGTGQKVDNQPQHF.

This sequence joins TRBV18 and TRBJ2-2; TRBD1 might be the D (5 bases). The germline gives CDR1 KGHSH, CDR2 LQKENI. The V end was cut by 1 base, the J end by 2 bases, with 8 bases between. The CDR3 totals 15 residues. The CDR3 DNA is TGTGCCAGCTCACCACTAGGGGCAAACACCGGGGAGCTGTTTTTT. Its translation: CASSPLGANTGELFF. Using reference TRBV18 and TRBJ2-2 for the parts outside the CDR3, the full variable domain is NAGVMQNPRHLVRRRGQEARLRCSPMKGHSHVYWYRQLPEEGLKFMVYLQKENIIDESGMPKERFSAEFPKEGPSILRIQQVVRGDSAAYFCASSPLGANTGELFFGEGSRLTVL.

The chain employs TRBV29-1 and TRBJ2-5, with D tentatively TRBD2 (6 bases). Trimming cost V 6 bases and J 1 base, with 12 bases left between them. The CDR3 contains 13 residues. Germline values: CDR1 SQVTM, CDR2 ANQGSEA. As DNA, the CDR3 is TGCAGCGTCGGGGGACTCCTCCAAGAGACCCAGTACTTC. Residues: CSVGGLLQETQYF. Supplemented by reference TRBV29-1 and TRBJ2-5, the full variable domain reads SAVISQKPSRDICQRGTSLTIQCQVDSQVTMMFWYRQQPGQSLTLIATANQGSEATYESGFVIDKFPISRPNLTFSTLTVSNMSPEDSSIYLCSVGGLLQETQYFGPGTRLLVL.

This chain connects TRBV5-1 to TRBJ2-7, with 11 bases matching TRBD1. Trimming took 5 bases from V and 7 from J; bases not matched to a gene: 8. This CDR3 is 14 amino acids long. The germline gives CDR1 SGHRS, CDR2 YFSETQ. The CDR3 bases are TGCGCCAGCAGTTCTGGACAGGGGGCGTGGGAGCAGTACTTC. This codes for CASSSGQGAWEQYF.

The J gene is TRBJ2-7, the V gene TRBV5-4; unclear D gene. In germline, CDR1 is SGHNT, CDR2 YYREEE (reference sequence). V shed 2 bases and J shed 6 bases, with 12 bases lying between them. The CDR3 extends over 13 amino acids. DNA for the CDR3: TGTGCCAGCAGCTTTAACAGCAATCGCGAGCAGTACTTC. Translated, it gives CASSFNSNREQYF.

The V gene is TRBV27, the J gene TRBJ2-2, with D possibly matching TRBD2 (6 bases). Trimming took 5 bases from V and 4 from J, leaving 23 bases between them. CDR3 length: 18 residues. Germline V gene lookup returns CDR1 MNHEY and CDR2 SMNVEV (reference sequence). The CDR3: CASSLEQRRARGTGELFF. The DNA of the CDR3 is TGTGCCAGCAGTCTCGAACAGAGGAGGGCCCGTGGCACCGGGGAGCTGTTTTTT.

The chain has TRBV7-7 and TRBJ2-3; D is possibly TRBD1 (6 bases). This CDR3 is built from 16 residues. The V gene lost 11 bases and the J gene lost 4 bases, with 25 bases spanning the gap. Per the germline V gene, CDR1 is SSHAT and CDR2 is FNYEAQ (reference sequence). CDR3: CAVNSRSLQGPDTQYF. The CDR3 region has the DNA TGTGCCGTCAATTCCCGGAGCCTCCAGGGGCCAGATACGCAGTATTTT.

The chain is built from TRBV6-6 and TRBJ2-1; 8 nucleotides agree with TRBD1. This CDR3 has 15 residues. V was clipped by 6 bases and J by 4 bases; unmatched bases: 8. Per the germline V gene, CDR1 is MNHNY and CDR2 is SVGAGI (reference sequence). The CDR3 sequence is CASSPGTGPYNEQFF. The CDR3, as DNA: TGTGCCAGCAGCCCTGGGACAGGTCCTTACAATGAGCAGTTCTTC.

The gene calls are TRBV4-1 and TRBJ1-5, with 7 nucleotides matching TRBD1. Trimming took 4 bases from V and 1 from J; bases not matched to a gene: 7. This CDR3 has 16 amino acids. Per the germline V gene, CDR1 is MGHRA and CDR2 is YSYEKL. CDR3 coding DNA: TGCGCCAGCAGCCCCCCCGGGACAGCCAGCAATCAGCCCCAGCATTTT. Translating gives CASSPPGTASNQPQHF.

The chain combines TRBV28 with TRBJ1-5; no definite D call. Germline values: CDR1 MDHEN, CDR2 SYDVKM. The CDR3 has 13 residues. Trimming stripped 1 base from V and 2 bases from J, with 3 bases between. The CDR3, as DNA: TGTGCCAGCAGTTTATTCGGCAATCAGCCCCAGCATTTT. The encoded protein is CASSLFGNQPQHF.

CDR3 sequence reads: CASSPGTKNEQYF. CDR3 sequence (DNA): TGTGCCAGCTCACCCGGGACAAAAAACGAGCAGTACTTC. The genes are TRBV18 and TRBJ2-7, with D tentatively TRBD1 (6 bases). Per the germline V gene, CDR1 is KGHSH and CDR2 is LQKENI. The CDR3 has 13 residues. The V and J ends lost 3 bases and 5 bases respectively, with 11 bases between them.

The chain recombines TRBV7-2 with TRBJ1-3, with D possibly being TRBD1 (5 bases). The CDR3 has 17 residues. Germline assignment: CDR1 SGHTA and CDR2 FQGNSA. With 2 bases removed from V and 0 bases from J, the gap between germline ends came to 14 bases. For the CDR3, the DNA is TGTGCCAGCAGCTTACAGGGAGGAGGAGGCTCTGGAAACACCATATATTTT. Protein: CASSLQGGGGSGNTIYF. The whole variable domain, remainder taken from reference TRBV7-2 and TRBJ1-3, is GAGVSQSPSNKVTEKGKDVELRCDPISGHTALYWYRQSLGQGLEFLIYFQGNSAPDKSGLPSDRFSAERTGGSVSTLTIQRTQQEDSAVYLCASSLQGGGGSGNTIYFGEGSWLTVV.

J is TRBJ1-1 and V is TRBV5-1, with TRBD1 matching over 9 bases. Trimming took 4 bases from V and 4 from J; bases not matched to a gene: 8. The CDR3 covers 15 residues. Per the germline V gene, CDR1 is SGHRS and CDR2 is YFSETQ. This CDR3 is CASSEGTGLSTEAFF. For the CDR3, the DNA is TGCGCCAGCAGCGAAGGGACAGGGCTATCCACTGAAGCTTTCTTT.

The V gene is TRBV18, the J gene TRBJ1-2, with 9 bases aligning to TRBD1. J was trimmed by 2 bases and V by 2 bases; bases with no gene match: 6. Germline V CDR1 and CDR2: KGHSH, LQKENI. The CDR3 is 16 residues long. CDR3 in amino acids: CASSPIAGTGNYGYTF. CDR3 nucleotide sequence: TGTGCCAGCTCACCAATCGCGGGGACAGGGAACTATGGCTACACCTTC. The full variable domain, its missing parts supplied by reference TRBV18 and TRBJ1-2, is NAGVMQNPRHLVRRRGQEARLRCSPMKGHSHVYWYRQLPEEGLKFMVYLQKENIIDESGMPKERFSAEFPKEGPSILRIQQVVRGDSAAYFCASSPIAGTGNYGYTFGSGTRLTVV.

The chain links TRBV6-6 to TRBJ1-5, with a possible D match to TRBD1 (6 bases). V shed 11 bases and J shed 6 bases, with 17 bases lying between them. Germline V gene data show CDR1 as MNHNY and CDR2 as SVGAGI (reference sequence). This CDR3 comprises 13 residues. CDR3: CAVQGRTGQPQHF. The CDR3 DNA sequence: TGTGCCGTACAGGGAAGAACGGGTCAGCCCCAGCATTTT.

The V and J genes are TRBV19 and TRBJ1-5; a possible D gene is TRBD1 (6 bases). Germline V gene data show CDR1 as LNHDA and CDR2 as SQIVND (reference sequence). The V end was cut by 3 bases, the J end by 3 bases, with 12 bases between. CDR3 size: 15 residues. CDR3 DNA: TGTGCCAGTAGTATGGGACACAGACCCAATCAGCCCCAGCATTTT. Translated, it gives CASSMGHRPNQPQHF.